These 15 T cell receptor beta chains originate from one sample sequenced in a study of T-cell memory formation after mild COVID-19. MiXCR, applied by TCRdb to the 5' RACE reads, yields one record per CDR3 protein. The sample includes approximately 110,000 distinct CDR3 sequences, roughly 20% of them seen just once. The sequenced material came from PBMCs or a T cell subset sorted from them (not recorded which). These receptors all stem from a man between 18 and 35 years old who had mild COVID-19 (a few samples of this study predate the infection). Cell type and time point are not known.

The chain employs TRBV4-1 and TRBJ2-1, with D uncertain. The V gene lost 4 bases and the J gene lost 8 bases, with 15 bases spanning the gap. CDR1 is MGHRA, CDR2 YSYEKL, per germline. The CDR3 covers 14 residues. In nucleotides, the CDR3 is TGCGCCAGCAGCCCGCCTTGGCTCCCGCATGAGCAGTTCTTC. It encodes CASSPPWLPHEQFF.

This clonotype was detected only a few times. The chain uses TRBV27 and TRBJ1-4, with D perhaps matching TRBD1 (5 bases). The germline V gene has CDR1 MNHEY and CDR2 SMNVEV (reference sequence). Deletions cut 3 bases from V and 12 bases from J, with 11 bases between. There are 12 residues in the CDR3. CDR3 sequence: CASSFFRGELFF. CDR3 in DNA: TGTGCCAGCAGTTTTTTCCGGGGGGAACTGTTTTTT.

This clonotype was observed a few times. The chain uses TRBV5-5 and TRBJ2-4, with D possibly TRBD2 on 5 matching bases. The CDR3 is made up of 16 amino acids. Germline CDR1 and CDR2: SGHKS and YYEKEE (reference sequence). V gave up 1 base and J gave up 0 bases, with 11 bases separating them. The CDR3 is CASSLRGLLAKNIQYF. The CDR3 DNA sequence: TGTGCCAGCAGCTTGCGGGGATTACTAGCCAAAAACATTCAGTACTTC.

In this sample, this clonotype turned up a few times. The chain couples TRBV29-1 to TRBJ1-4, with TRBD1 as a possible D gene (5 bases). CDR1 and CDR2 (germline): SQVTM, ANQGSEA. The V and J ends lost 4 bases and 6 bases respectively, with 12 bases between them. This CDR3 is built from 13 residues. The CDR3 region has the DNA TGCAGCGTTGCCGGGGGAGTGTATGAAAAACTGTTTTTT. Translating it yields CSVAGGVYEKLFF.

This chain's CDR3 is CASSLTGTGHTGELFF. The DNA for the CDR3 is TGTGCCAGCAGCCTGACCGGGACAGGGCACACCGGGGAGCTGTTTTTT. The V and J genes are TRBV7-9 and TRBJ2-2, with 9 bases aligning to TRBD1. Germline V CDR1 and CDR2: SEHNR, FQNEAQ (reference sequence). The CDR3 totals 16 residues. Trimming at V came to 5 bases and at J to 3 bases, leaving 7 bases not matched to a gene. Variable domain in full (rest from reference TRBV7-9 and TRBJ2-2): DTGVSQNPRHKITKRGQNVTFRCDPISEHNRLYWYRQTLGQGPEFLTYFQNEAQLEKSRLLSDRFSAERPKGSFSTLEIQRTEQGDSAMYLCASSLTGTGHTGELFFGEGSRLTVL.

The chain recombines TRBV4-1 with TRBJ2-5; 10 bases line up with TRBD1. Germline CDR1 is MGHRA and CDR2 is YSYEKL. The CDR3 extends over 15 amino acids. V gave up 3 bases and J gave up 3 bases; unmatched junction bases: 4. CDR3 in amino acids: CASSHDGTGEETQYF. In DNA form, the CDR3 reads TGCGCCAGCAGCCATGACGGGACAGGGGAAGAGACCCAGTACTTC.

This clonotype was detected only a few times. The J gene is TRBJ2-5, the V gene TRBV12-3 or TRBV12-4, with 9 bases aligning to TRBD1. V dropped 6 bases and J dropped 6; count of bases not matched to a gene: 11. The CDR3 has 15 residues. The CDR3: CASSEPTGGLKTQYF. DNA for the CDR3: TGTGCCAGCAGCGAACCGACAGGGGGTTTGAAGACCCAGTACTTC.

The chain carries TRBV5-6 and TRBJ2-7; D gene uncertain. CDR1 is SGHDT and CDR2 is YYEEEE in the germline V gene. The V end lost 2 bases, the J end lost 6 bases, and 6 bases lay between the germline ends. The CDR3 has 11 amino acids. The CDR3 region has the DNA TGTGCCAGCAGCTTTGGTCTCGAGCAGTACTTC. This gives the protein CASSFGLEQYF.

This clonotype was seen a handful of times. CDR3: CATSTGRGSNEQFF. The CDR3 DNA reads TGTGCCACCAGCACAGGGAGGGGTTCCAATGAGCAGTTCTTC. This rearrangement joins TRBV15 to TRBJ2-1; TRBD2 matches 7 bases. CDR3 length: 14 amino acids. In germline, CDR1 is LNHNV, CDR2 YYDKDF (reference sequence). The junction had 6 bases not matched to a gene; V was cut back by 4 bases and J by 6 bases.

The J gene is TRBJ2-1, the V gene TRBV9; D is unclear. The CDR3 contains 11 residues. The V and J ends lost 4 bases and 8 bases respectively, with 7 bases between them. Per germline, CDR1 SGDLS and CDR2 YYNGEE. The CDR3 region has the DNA TGTGCCAGCAGCCTCTGGGATGAGCAGTTCTTC. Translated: CASSLWDEQFF. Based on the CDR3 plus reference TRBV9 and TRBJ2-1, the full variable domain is DSGVTQTPKHLITATGQRVTLRCSPRSGDLSVYWYQQSLDQGLQFLIQYYNGEERAKGNILERFSAQQFPDLHSELNLSSLELGDSALYFCASSLWDEQFFGPGTRLTVL.

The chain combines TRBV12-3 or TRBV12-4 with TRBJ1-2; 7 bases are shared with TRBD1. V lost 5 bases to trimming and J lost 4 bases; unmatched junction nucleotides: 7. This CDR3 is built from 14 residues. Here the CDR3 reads CASSHPGQSYGYTF. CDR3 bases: TGTGCCAGCAGTCATCCGGGACAGTCCTATGGCTACACCTTC.

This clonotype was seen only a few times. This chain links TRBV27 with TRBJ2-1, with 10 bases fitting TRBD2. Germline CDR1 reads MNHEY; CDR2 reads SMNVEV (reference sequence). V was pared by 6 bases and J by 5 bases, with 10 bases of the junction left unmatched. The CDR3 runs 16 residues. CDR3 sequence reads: CASRGYGSGGNNEQFF. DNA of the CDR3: TGTGCCAGCAGGGGTTATGGTAGCGGGGGGAACAATGAGCAGTTCTTC.

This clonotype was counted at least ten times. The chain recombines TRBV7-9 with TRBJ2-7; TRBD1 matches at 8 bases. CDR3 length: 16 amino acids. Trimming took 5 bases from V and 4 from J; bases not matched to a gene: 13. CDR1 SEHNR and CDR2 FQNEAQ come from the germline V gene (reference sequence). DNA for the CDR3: TGTGCCAGCAGCGAGAAGGGGACAGGCCCTAGATACGAGCAGTACTTC. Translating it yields CASSEKGTGPRYEQYF.

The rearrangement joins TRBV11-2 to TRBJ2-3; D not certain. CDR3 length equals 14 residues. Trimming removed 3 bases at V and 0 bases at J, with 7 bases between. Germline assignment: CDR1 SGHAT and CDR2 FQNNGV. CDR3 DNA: TGTGCCAGCAGCTTTGGACCCAGCACAGATACGCAGTATTTT. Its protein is CASSFGPSTDTQYF.

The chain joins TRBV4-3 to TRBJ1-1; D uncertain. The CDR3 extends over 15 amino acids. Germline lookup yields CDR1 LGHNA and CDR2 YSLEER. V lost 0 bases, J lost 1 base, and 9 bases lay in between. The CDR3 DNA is TGCGCCAGCAGCCAAGATGCTCGGGGGAACACTGAAGCTTTCTTT. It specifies CASSQDARGNTEAFF.